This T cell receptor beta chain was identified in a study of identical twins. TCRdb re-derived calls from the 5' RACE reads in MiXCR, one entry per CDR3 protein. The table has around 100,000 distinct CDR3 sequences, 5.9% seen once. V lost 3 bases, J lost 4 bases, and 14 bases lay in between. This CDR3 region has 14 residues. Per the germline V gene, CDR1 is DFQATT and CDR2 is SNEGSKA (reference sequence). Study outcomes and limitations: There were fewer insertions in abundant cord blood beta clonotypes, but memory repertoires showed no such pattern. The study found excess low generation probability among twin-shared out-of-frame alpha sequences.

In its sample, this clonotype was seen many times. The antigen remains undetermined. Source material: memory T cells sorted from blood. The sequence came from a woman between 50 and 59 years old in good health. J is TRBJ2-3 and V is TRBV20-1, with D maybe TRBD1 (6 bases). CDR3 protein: CSASPGGRADTQYF. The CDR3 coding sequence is TGCAGTGCTAGTCCTGGGGGCCGGGCAGATACGCAGTATTTT.